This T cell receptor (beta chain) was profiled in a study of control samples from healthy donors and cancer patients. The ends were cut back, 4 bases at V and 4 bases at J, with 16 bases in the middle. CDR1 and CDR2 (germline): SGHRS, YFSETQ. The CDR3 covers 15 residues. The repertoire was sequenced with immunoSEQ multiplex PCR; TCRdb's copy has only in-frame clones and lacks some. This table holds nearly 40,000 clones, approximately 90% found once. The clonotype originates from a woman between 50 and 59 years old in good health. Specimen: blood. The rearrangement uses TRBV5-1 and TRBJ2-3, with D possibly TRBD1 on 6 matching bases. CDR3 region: CASSQGGPLSDTQYF. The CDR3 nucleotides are TGCGCCAGCAGCCAAGGGGGTCCCCTGTCAGATACGCAGTATTTT.